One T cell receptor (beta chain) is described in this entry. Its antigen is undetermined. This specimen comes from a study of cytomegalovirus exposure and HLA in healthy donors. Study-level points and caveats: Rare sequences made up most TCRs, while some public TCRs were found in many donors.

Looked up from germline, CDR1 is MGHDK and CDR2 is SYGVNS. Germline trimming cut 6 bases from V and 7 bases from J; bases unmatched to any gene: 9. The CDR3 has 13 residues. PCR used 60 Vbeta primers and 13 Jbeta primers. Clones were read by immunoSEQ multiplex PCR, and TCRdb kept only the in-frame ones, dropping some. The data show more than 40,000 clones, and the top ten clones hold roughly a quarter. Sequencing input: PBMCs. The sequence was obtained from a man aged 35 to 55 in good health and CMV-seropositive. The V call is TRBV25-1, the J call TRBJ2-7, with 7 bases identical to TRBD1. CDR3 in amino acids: CASSRQGRREQYF. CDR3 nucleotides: TGTGCCAGCAGCAGACAGGGACGGCGGGAGCAGTACTTC.